The clone carrying this T cell receptor beta chain was picked up a small number of times. Its antigen remains unidentified. This record belongs to a study of post-analysis software for immune sequencing data. Findings and caveats of the study: Significantly decreased normalized Chao1 diversity was recorded for multiple sclerosis patients relative to controls. Co-batched samples clustered tightly together by F measure.

Libraries were made from TCR beta cDNA, and they carried unique molecular identifiers. Using its own MiXCR run on the PCR reads, TCRdb lists one record per CDR3 protein. The data show some 800,000 distinct CDR3 sequences, just over 45% seen once. Specimen: blood. The clonotype originates from a girl under 18 with multiple sclerosis.

In DNA, the CDR3 is TGTGCCAGTACAGGGCAGAACTCCTACGAGCAGTACTTC. This encodes CASTGQNSYEQYF. The chain links TRBV7-9 to TRBJ2-7, with D possibly TRBD1 on 6 matching bases. The V end lost 9 bases, the J end lost 0 bases, and 12 bases lay between the germline ends. From germline, CDR1 is SEHNR and CDR2 FQNEAQ (reference sequence). The CDR3 loop spans 13 amino acids.